This T cell receptor (beta chain) was captured in a study of blood T cell repertoires in COVID-19. Study-level background: Samples representing acute and convalescent COVID-19 were sourced from the United States, Italy and Spain. Nucleic acid was either cDNA or gDNA, and it came from T cells, B-cell-depleted T cells, or PBMCs.

Enrolment of Seattle patients took place during active infection, and they were followed longitudinally. The V end lost 0 bases, the J end lost 4 bases, and 16 bases lay between the germline ends. Germline V gives CDR1 MGHRA, CDR2 YSYEKL. There are 17 residues in the CDR3. Authors' methods: By means of reference gene primer amplification, nucleated cell counts were estimated. Assay used: immunoSEQ multiplex PCR; TCRdb lists only in-frame clones, some missing. The D gene and trimming were derived from the DNA, and the V and J assignments and clone size from that table. The sample records approximately 400,000 clones, around 88% being singletons.

The sequencing sample was made of peripheral blood. This TCR came from a woman in her fifties or sixties with COVID-19, enrolled during active disease. V and J are TRBV4-1 and TRBJ1-5; D gene uncertain. The CDR3 loop is CASSQDTRIVVNQPQHF. CDR3 nucleotide sequence: TGCGCCAGCAGCCAAGATACCAGGATCGTCGTGAATCAGCCCCAGCATTTT.